This T cell receptor (beta chain) appears in the sequencing data of a study of T cell responses to AZD1222 COVID-19 vaccine. As for this clone: Its target is not known.

This CDR3 comprises 14 residues. Germline CDR1 is LGHDT and CDR2 is YNNKEL (reference sequence). V gave up 4 bases and J gave up 8 bases, with 14 bases separating them. The protocol was immunoSEQ multiplex PCR, while the TCRdb copy is restricted to in-frame clones and leaves out a portion. The table has more than 65,000 clones, about 72% seen once; the top ten hold roughly 21%. Study results and limitations: It should be noted that donors were predominantly white British and more often female, and clonal diversity was possibly underestimated.

This receptor was obtained from an adult in good health. The sequencing used peripheral blood, collected on day 0 of AZD1222 vaccination. This chain uses TRBV3-1 (or the pseudogene TRBV3-2) with TRBJ1-4; D unclear. CDR3 sequence: CASSLGGSQEKLFF. The CDR3 bases are TGTGCCAGCAGCCTTGGAGGGAGCCAGGAAAAACTGTTTTTT.